This TCR beta chain came from a study of blood T cell repertoires in COVID-19. Study background: Acute and convalescent COVID-19 samples came from the United States, Italy and Spain. T cells, B-cell-depleted T cells, or PBMCs provided the cDNA or gDNA that served as material.

Germline V gene sequence: CDR1 SNHLY, CDR2 FYNNEI. V was clipped by 6 bases and J by 4 bases, with 7 bases between them. The length of the CDR3 is 12 residues. In the authors' workflow: Reference gene primer amplification gave nucleated cell count estimates. Profiled with immunoSEQ multiplex PCR; TCRdb holds only in-frame clones, not every one. The V and J calls and clone size are taken from that table; D and trimming were inferred from the DNA. The table shows roughly 17,000 clones, with just under 90% occurring only once. The rearrangement uses TRBV2 and TRBJ1-5, with D maybe TRBD1 (5 bases). The sequence was collected from a human donor in a cohort sampled during active COVID-19. The source material was peripheral blood. CDR3 DNA: TGTGCCAGCAGACGGGGGAATCAGCCCCAGCATTTT. It is translated as CASRRGNQPQHF.